This TCR beta chain was identified during a study of vaccination and CD4 T cells after COVID-19. Treatment defined: roughly 10-day PBMC culture with coronavirus spike peptide pools or control peptides (ViraFEST assay). Using peptide pools, antigen-specific T cells were expanded in ViraFEST before TCRs were sequenced. US Alpha, Beta and Delta variants postdated the positive PCR dates, which ran from March to December 2020. Peptide pools at 7.5 to 10 ug/ml, together with around 10 IU/ml IL-2, were added to cultures of two million PBMCs per well. The sample holds one count of this clonotype. Its antigen remains unknown. The Oncomine TCR Beta short-read assay sequenced DNA from cultured CD4+ T cells. Via MiXCR, TCRdb re-called the PCR reads, giving one row per CDR3 protein. The table records some 17,000 distinct CDR3 sequences, over 65% of them present only once. Sequencing input: CD4+ T cells from blood, cultured in vitro. This TCR derives from a human donor who had recovered from COVID-19.

CDR3 in amino acids: CASSSTGAHTQYF. The CDR3 nucleotides read TGTGCCAGCAGCTCGACAGGCGCGCATACGCAGTATTTT. The rearrangement uses TRBV11-3 and TRBJ2-3, with D possibly being TRBD1 (6 bases). The CDR3 extends over 13 amino acids. V lost 4 bases to trimming and J lost 7 bases, with 12 bases between them. The germline V gene has CDR1 SGHNT and CDR2 YENEEA.